This T cell receptor beta chain comes out of a study of T cell repertoires in cytomegalovirus infection. Background on the study: Recently described HLA-C-restricted plus well-studied HLA-B-restricted CMV epitopes were used. Both a matching HLA type and CMV infection were indicated by public TCR beta signatures. Broader study findings: CMV-specific TCR beta clonotypes restricted by HLA-C dominated the ex vivo response. Cumulative public TCR beta family frequency identified CMV carriers with the relevant HLA.

TCRdb reanalysed the reads using MiXCR and keeps one entry per CDR3 protein. Of fewer than 1,000,000 distinct CDR3 sequences in the sample, about a third were seen once. In its sample, this clonotype was seen many times. Antigen unknown. One end of the junction fails to match germline, which may point to a read error. Germline CDR1 reads MGHRA; CDR2 reads YSYEKL. The CDR3 is made up of 15 amino acids. The receptor's source is a human donor in good health (CMV status not recorded). Some clones in this sample may be carry-over from other donors' samples. The source was cultured CD8+ T cells from PBMCs, collected from culture after CMV antigen stimulation. This sequence joins TRBV4-1 and TRBJ1-2, with 12 positions matching TRBD1. In DNA form, the CDR3 reads TGCGCCAGCACCCAAACGGGGACAGGGGGCTACGGCTACACCTTC. It specifies CASTQTGTGGYGYTF.